These 8 T cell receptor beta chains originate from one sample sequenced in a study of regulatory T cells in long-lasting Graves disease. Construction of the TCR beta libraries employed iRepertoire HTBI primers in conjunction with Arm-PCR of CDR3 regions. TCRdb reprocessed the multiplex PCR reads via MiXCR and lists one record per CDR3 protein. The table shows over 500,000 distinct CDR3 sequences, with approximately 15% occurring only once. Time point described: newly diagnosed GD, antithyroid drugs for less than 3 months. From RNA extracted from PBMCs, the TCR library was made. These data were likewise used in another study, on T cells in Graves' hyperthyroidism and ophthalmopathy.

This specimen consisted of peripheral blood mononuclear cells (PBMCs), obtained at new diagnosis, from a patient treated with antithyroid drugs. Source of these receptors: a woman under 40 with Graves disease.

This clonotype was counted at least ten times. The V and J genes are TRBV15 and TRBJ1-5; TRBD1 might be the D (6 bases). The germline CDR1 and CDR2 sequences are LNHNV and YYDKDF (reference sequence). The CDR3 totals 14 residues. V lost 0 bases and J 7 bases, leaving 10 bases between the germline ends. This CDR3 is CATSRDQQGQPQHF. As DNA, the CDR3 is TGTGCCACCAGCAGAGATCAGCAGGGGCAGCCCCAGCATTTT.

This clonotype was seen repeatedly, ten times or more. This rearrangement joins TRBV11-2 to TRBJ2-3; D uncertain. The CDR3 has 14 amino acids. Trimming stripped 5 bases from V and 2 bases from J, with 11 bases between. CDR1 and CDR2 (germline): SGHAT, FQNNGV. The CDR3 DNA sequence: TGTGCCAGCAGCCCCCATCCAGTCACAGATACGCAGTATTTT. It codes for CASSPHPVTDTQYF. The full variable domain, its missing parts supplied by reference TRBV11-2 and TRBJ2-3, is EAGVAQSPRYKIIEKRQSVAFWCNPISGHATLYWYQQILGQGPKLLIQFQNNGVVDDSQLPKDRFSAERLKGVDSTLKIQPAKLEDSAVYLCASSPHPVTDTQYFGPGTRLTVL.

Ten or more counts support this clonotype. V and J are TRBV10-3 and TRBJ1-4, with D unresolved. Looked up from germline, CDR1 is ENHRY and CDR2 is SYGVKD. V shed 1 base and J shed 3 bases, with 3 bases lying between them. This CDR3 contains 13 residues. This chain's CDR3 is CAISEWPNEKLFF. The CDR3 coding sequence is TGTGCCATCAGTGAGTGGCCTAATGAAAAACTGTTTTTT.

This clonotype occurred many times. The rearrangement joins TRBV2 to TRBJ1-2; TRBD1 aligns across 7 bases. V was clipped by 6 bases and J by 8 bases; unmatched bases: 9. Germline assignment: CDR1 SNHLY and CDR2 FYNNEI. This CDR3 has 13 amino acids. Written as DNA, the CDR3 is TGTGCCAGCAGACCCGAGGGGGCGGGAGGCTACACCTTC. Its translation is CASRPEGAGGYTF.

The chain carries TRBV29-1 and TRBJ2-7; no firm D call. CDR3 length equals 11 residues. Between the trimmed V and J ends, which lost 4 bases and 0 bases, there was a span of 4 bases. Germline V gene data show CDR1 as SQVTM and CDR2 as ANQGSEA. CDR3 loop: CSVASSYEQYF. As DNA, the CDR3 is TGCAGCGTTGCGAGCTCCTACGAGCAGTACTTC.

This clonotype was recorded at least ten times. The chain is built from TRBV3-1 and TRBJ1-2; a weak D match, TRBD1 (5 bases). CDR3 size: 12 residues. V was clipped by 4 bases and J by 8 bases, with 11 bases between them. Germline V lookup: CDR1 LGHDT, CDR2 YNNKEL (reference sequence). The CDR3 loop reads CASSLGQGGYTF. DNA for the CDR3: TGTGCCAGCAGCCTCGGGCAGGGCGGCTACACCTTC.

J is TRBJ1-6 and V is TRBV10-3; a weak D match, TRBD1 (5 bases). Germline V CDR1 and CDR2: ENHRY, SYGVKD. With 6 bases removed from V and 8 bases from J, the gap between germline ends came to 29 bases. The CDR3 is 19 amino acids. The CDR3 is CAISRTGVTEAVLYSPLHF. The CDR3 DNA follows: TGTGCCATCAGCCGGACTGGGGTGACAGAGGCCGTGCTCTATTCACCCCTCCACTTT.

This clonotype was detected many times. The rearrangement uses TRBV7-2 and TRBJ1-2, with a tentative D call TRBD1 (5 bases). Deletions cut 4 bases from V and 5 bases from J, with 17 bases between. CDR1 is SGHTA and CDR2 is FQGNSA in the germline V gene. This CDR3 has 15 amino acids. CDR3 sequence: CASSSLGGILYGYTF. The CDR3 DNA is TGTGCCAGCAGCTCCCTCGGGGGAATCCTTTATGGCTACACCTTC.